The present T cell receptor beta chain was sequenced within a study of shared clonotypes between healthy human individuals. Whole-study context: There were three CD4 naive, three CD4 memory, two CD8 naive and one CD8 memory plates per donor.

Study results and limitations: A handful of donors showed sharing of roughly 5% of naive CD4 clonotypes.

About this clone itself: What it binds is not known.

The investigators split CD4+ cells into a CD45RA+ naive subset and a CD45RA-negative memory subset. Researchers divided each subset's genomic DNA evenly across several immunoSEQ plates. Assay: immunoSEQ multiplex PCR; the TCRdb copy retains only in-frame clones and omits some. The table shows nearly 1 million clones, with 76% occurring only once. The TCR comes from a man aged 18-30 years in good health. Sequencing was carried out using memory CD4+ T cells sorted from blood. Subset noted: CD45RA-negative fraction.

CDR3 amino acids: CASTETSGATTDTQYF. DNA for the CDR3: TGTGCCAGCACCGAGACTAGCGGGGCCACCACAGATACGCAGTATTTT. The chain employs TRBV6-4 and TRBJ2-3; 11 bases agree with TRBD2. The germline V gene has CDR1 MRHNA and CDR2 SNTAGT. The V and J ends lost 7 bases and 2 bases, in that order; junction bases with no gene match: 8. There are 16 residues in the CDR3.